The clone carrying this T cell receptor beta chain was counted between two and nine times. Its antigen remains unknown. The CDR3 contains 12 residues. Per germline, CDR1 MNHGY and CDR2 SAAAGT. Trimming left V 6 bases short and J 3 bases short, with 8 bases between. TCRdb reanalysed the reads using MiXCR and keeps one entry per CDR3 protein. The sample includes about 70,000 distinct CDR3 sequences, 20% seen only once; the top ten take about 63%. This entry is derived from a study of T cell repertoires in cytomegalovirus infection. The origin of this receptor is a human donor in good health (CMV status not recorded). Some clones in this sample may be carry-over from other donors' samples. Specimen: CD8+ T cells from cultured PBMCs, collected from culture after CMV antigen stimulation. The chain employs TRBV6-8 and TRBJ1-2; tentative D call: TRBD1 (5 bases). Written as DNA, the CDR3 is TGTGCCAGCAGCTTACAGGACTATGGCTACACCTTC. It translates to CASSLQDYGYTF.